This T cell receptor beta chain was obtained from a study of blood T cells in healthy people across ages. Using a J-beta primer mix together with a sample-barcoded 5' primer, a second PCR was run for roughly 6 to 11 cycles. Sequencing yielded, for each sample, at least 3 million paired-end reads carrying CDR3. TCRdb analysed the 5' RACE reads with MiXCR anew, one entry per CDR3 protein. Of roughly 550,000 distinct CDR3 sequences listed, less than 25% are singletons. The authors drew around 11 milliliters of peripheral blood from each donor. These same data were also listed under a study on T cells of mothers and their children. That source reports: RNA extracted was entirely used for cDNA synthesis, around 1.5 ug per 15 ul.

The sequence was collected from a boy aged 10-17 years in good health. Sequencing used blood.

CDR3 region: CASSLGVGYYEQYF. DNA of the CDR3: TGCGCCAGCAGCTTGGGCGTGGGCTACTACGAGCAGTACTTC. V is TRBV5-1 and J is TRBJ2-5; D unclear. TRBJ2-7 matches the DNA end more closely, so the J call is doubtful. This CDR3 spans 14 amino acids. In germline, CDR1 is SGHRS, CDR2 YFSETQ.